This TCR beta chain came from a study of blood T cell repertoires in COVID-19. Study background: Acute and convalescent COVID-19 specimens originated in the United States, Italy and Spain.

Trimming shortened V by 5 bases and J by 4 bases, and 12 bases separated the two germline ends. The V gene's germline CDR1 is LNHDA and CDR2 SQIVND (reference sequence). CDR3 length equals 13 residues. Authors' analysis steps: Amplification of reference gene primers was used by the study to estimate nucleated cell counts. Assay: immunoSEQ multiplex PCR; the TCRdb copy retains only in-frame clones and omits some. Clone size and the V and J calls come from that table; the DNA yielded D and trimming. The sample has roughly 150,000 clones, about 80% seen once; the top ten hold about 0.58%. This clone was observed once.

The TCR comes from a man in his 60s with acute or convalescent COVID-19. Sequencing used peripheral blood. The gene calls are TRBV19 and TRBJ2-7, with D tentatively TRBD2 (5 bases). The CDR3 reads CASSYAGGYEQYF. The CDR3 DNA sequence: TGTGCCAGTAGTTATGCGGGCGGATACGAGCAGTACTTC.